This paragraph reports one T cell receptor (beta chain). This sample was included in a study of cytomegalovirus exposure and HLA in healthy donors. The CDR3 totals 16 residues. J was trimmed by 0 bases and V by 4 bases; bases with no gene match: 3. Germline CDR1 SGHKS, CDR2 YYEKEE (reference sequence). The PCR used 60 Vbeta and 13 Jbeta primers. Measured with immunoSEQ multiplex PCR; TCRdb has only the in-frame clones, and not every one. The sample shows 200,000 to 250,000 clones, over 65% of them seen only once. Sequenced: PBMCs. The sequence was obtained from a human donor in good health. The chain links TRBV5-5 to TRBJ2-1; the match to TRBD1 covers 11 bases. CDR3 protein: CASSPGQGASYNEQFF. CDR3 bases: TGTGCCAGCAGCCCTGGACAGGGGGCCTCCTACAATGAGCAGTTCTTC.